This entry concerns a single T cell receptor (beta chain). Original methodology: Nucleated cell number was recorded as an estimate derived from reference gene primer amplification. Libraries were prepared by immunoSEQ multiplex PCR; TCRdb keeps only in-frame clonotypes and omits some of them. V and J calls and clone size follow that table, whereas D and trimming were derived from the DNA. The sample shows approximately 200,000 clones, over 80% of them seen only once. This sample was taken from a study of blood T cell repertoires in COVID-19. Study at large: COVID-19 samples collected from the United States, Italy and Spain covered acute and convalescent phases. The analysed material was cDNA or gDNA that came from T cells, B-cell-depleted T cells, or PBMCs.

Source material: peripheral blood. This clonotype was obtained from a human donor in a cohort sampled during active COVID-19.

DNA of the CDR3: TGTGCCAGCATCTCAGGCCCCGCCAGGGTAAACACCGGGGAGCTGTTTTTT. Its translation is CASISGPARVNTGELFF. The gene calls are TRBV28 and TRBJ2-2; a possible D gene is TRBD1 (5 bases). Trimming took 7 bases from V and 2 from J, leaving 20 bases between them. Per germline, CDR1 MDHEN and CDR2 SYDVKM. This CDR3 has 17 amino acids.